A single sample gave rise to the 20 T cell receptor beta chains below, sequenced in a study of regulatory T cells in long-lasting Graves disease. The time point: persistent/refractory GD, antithyroid drugs over 5 years with positive TRAb. PBMC-derived RNA was used for the TCR library. Arm-PCR of CDR3 regions and iRepertoire HTBI primers were the basis on which TCR beta libraries were built. Via MiXCR, TCRdb re-called the multiplex PCR reads, giving one row per CDR3 protein. Of a few hundred thousand distinct CDR3 sequences in the sample, around 22% were seen once. Here the sequenced sample was peripheral blood mononuclear cells (PBMCs), taken when the disease was refractory, from a patient treated with antithyroid drugs. These receptors were collected from a female donor with Graves disease.

This clonotype was seen at least ten times. The genes are TRBV12-3 or TRBV12-4 and TRBJ1-1; D remains ambiguous. V lost 3 bases and J lost 4, with 9 bases in between. This CDR3 contains 13 residues. CDR3 bases: TGTGCCAGCAGTTTGCTTGGAGGCACTGAAGCTTTCTTT. Its translation is CASSLLGGTEAFF.

This clonotype was counted ten times or more. The CDR3 DNA follows: TGTGCCAGCAGCTCCGGGACAGGGGGCGGAGGGTATGGCTACACCTTC. As protein: CASSSGTGGGGYGYTF. This rearrangement joins TRBV12-3 or TRBV12-4 to TRBJ1-2, with 12 nucleotides matching TRBD1. The CDR3 loop spans 16 amino acids. V dropped 6 bases and J dropped 5; count of bases not matched to a gene: 10.

This clonotype appeared many times. J is TRBJ1-5 and V is TRBV2; 7 bases are shared with TRBD1. Trimming cost V 5 bases and J 1 base; bases outside gene matches: 2. Germline assignment: CDR1 SNHLY and CDR2 FYNNEI. The CDR3 is made up of 14 amino acids. CDR3 DNA sequence: TGTGCCAGCAGTTCACAGGGGAGCAATCAGCCCCAGCATTTT. Protein product: CASSSQGSNQPQHF.

The sample holds a few counts of this clonotype. The chain joins TRBV2 to TRBJ2-2; possible D gene TRBD1, 5 bases. Germline CDR1 is SNHLY and CDR2 is FYNNEI. CDR3 length: 14 residues. V gave up 3 bases and J gave up 3 bases, with 8 bases separating them. In DNA, the CDR3 is TGTGCCAGCAGTGAGGGGCGCGACACCGGGGAGCTGTTTTTT. It yields the protein CASSEGRDTGELFF.

This rearrangement joins TRBV6-1 to TRBJ2-3; 9 positions agree with TRBD2. Germline loops: CDR1 MNHNS, CDR2 SASEGT. V shed 6 bases and J 4 bases; nucleotides not matched to a gene: 5. The CDR3 has 14 amino acids. The CDR3 is CASRRGGRADTQYF. In DNA form, the CDR3 reads TGTGCCAGCAGACGGGGCGGGAGGGCAGATACGCAGTATTTT.

As DNA, the CDR3 is TGTGCCAGCAGCCGCGGGACAACTTATAACACTGAAGCTTTCTTT. This sequence encodes CASSRGTTYNTEAFF. The chain recombines TRBV14 with TRBJ1-1; D perhaps matches TRBD1 (6 bases). Germline assignment: CDR1 SGHDN and CDR2 FVKESK. This CDR3 is built from 15 residues. The V and J ends lost 4 bases and 2 bases respectively, with 14 bases between them.

V and J are TRBV9 and TRBJ2-2; weak D call: TRBD2 (5 bases). CDR1 SGDLS and CDR2 YYNGEE come from the germline V gene. The length of the CDR3 is 15 residues. Trimming left V 3 bases short and J 2 bases short, with 11 bases between. The CDR3: CASSGGAANTGELFF. In DNA form, the CDR3 reads TGTGCCAGCAGCGGGGGAGCGGCTAACACCGGGGAGCTGTTTTTT. Full variable domain (remainder filled in from reference TRBV9 and TRBJ2-2): DSGVTQTPKHLITATGQRVTLRCSPRSGDLSVYWYQQSLDQGLQFLIQYYNGEERAKGNILERFSAQQFPDLHSELNLSSLELGDSALYFCASSGGAANTGELFFGEGSRLTVL.

In regard to this clonotype: One junction end disagrees with the germline gene, perhaps due to a read error. The CDR3 is CSVRQDGHTF. The CDR3 coding sequence is TGCAGCGTTAGACAGGATGGCCACACCTTC. The chain is built from TRBV29-1 and TRBJ1-2; D perhaps matches TRBD1 (6 bases). The CDR3 spans 10 residues. Germline assignment: CDR1 SQVTM and CDR2 ANQGSEA. Complete variable domain (other parts from reference TRBV29-1 and TRBJ1-2): SAVISQKPSRDICQRGTSLTIQCQVDSQVTMMFWYRQQPGQSLTLIATANQGSEATYESGFVIDKFPISRPNLTFSTLTVSNMSPEDSSIYLCSVRQDGHTFGSGTRLTVV.

This clonotype was recorded at least ten times. J is TRBJ1-2 and V is TRBV15, with D possibly being TRBD1 (5 bases). This CDR3 contains 15 residues. The V gene lost 5 bases and the J gene lost 11 bases, with 24 bases spanning the gap. Germline CDR1 LNHNV, CDR2 YYDKDF (reference sequence). Here the CDR3 DNA reads TGTGCCACCAGCGCAACAGGTACAACGCGGTCATGGTACACCTTC. Translating gives CATSATGTTRSWYTF.

This clonotype was seen repeatedly, ten times or more. The V gene is TRBV20-1, the J gene TRBJ1-2; TRBD1 aligns across 8 bases. V dropped 1 base and J dropped 4; count of bases not matched to a gene: 5. The CDR3 sequence is 14 residues long. Per germline, CDR1 DFQATT and CDR2 SNEGSKA (reference sequence). The CDR3 here is CSARVGTGIYGYTF. CDR3 DNA sequence: TGCAGTGCTAGAGTCGGGACAGGAATCTATGGCTACACCTTC.

The rearrangement uses TRBV7-9 and TRBJ2-5; TRBD2 is a possible D gene (5 bases). The CDR3 has 14 residues. Germline V gene data show CDR1 as SEHNR and CDR2 as FQNEAQ (reference sequence). Trimming removed 1 base at V and 5 bases at J, with 11 bases between. CDR3 sequence (DNA): TGTGCCAGCAGCTTAGGTCTAGCCTCGGAGACCCAGTACTTC. This translates into CASSLGLASETQYF.

The chain has TRBV4-2 and TRBJ2-5; possible D gene TRBD2, 6 bases. The CDR3 consists of 16 residues. Germline V gene data show CDR1 as LGHNA and CDR2 as YNFKEQ. Between the trimmed V and J ends, which lost 3 bases and 4 bases, there was a span of 18 bases. The CDR3 DNA follows: TGTGCCAGCAGCCACTCCTTACGGGGAGGCGGAGAGACCCAGTACTTC. Its protein is CASSHSLRGGGETQYF.

Here the CDR3 DNA reads TGTGCCAGCAGTTACCAGACAGGGTTTCTTATAGGCTACACCTTC. Protein: CASSYQTGFLIGYTF. This chain connects TRBV6-5 to TRBJ1-2; the match to TRBD1 covers 7 bases. The CDR3 length is 15 residues. Germline V lookup: CDR1 MNHEY, CDR2 SVGAGI. V trimming: 2 bases; J trimming: 8 bases; junction bases outside the gene matches: 11.

This chain links TRBV19 with TRBJ2-7, with a tentative D call TRBD1 (6 bases). This CDR3 is 14 amino acids long. CDR1 is LNHDA and CDR2 is SQIVND in the germline V gene (reference sequence). V shed 10 bases and J shed 4 bases, with 20 bases lying between them. The CDR3 coding sequence is TGTGCCACCAGGGGAACAGGGAGAGGGTACGAGCAGTACTTC. This encodes CATRGTGRGYEQYF.

On this clonotype itself: An end of the junction differs from the germline gene, which may be a read error. The chain employs TRBV6-5 and TRBJ1-5; the D is unclear. Germline V gene sequence: CDR1 MNHEY, CDR2 SVGAGI. This CDR3 is built from 13 residues. CDR3 sequence reads: CASSFLRNQPQHF. For the CDR3, the DNA is TGTGCCAGCAGTTTCCTCCGGAATCAGCCCCAACATTTT.

V gene TRBV19 combines with J gene TRBJ2-7, with 14 bases that match TRBD2. The CDR3 extends over 18 amino acids. Germline trimming cut 5 bases from V and 3 bases from J; bases unmatched to any gene: 12. Germline CDR1 and CDR2: LNHDA and SQIVND (reference sequence). The CDR3 bases are TGTGCCAGTAGTTCAAGGCCCTCGGGACTAGCGGGAGTCTACGAGCAGTACTTC. Translating it yields CASSSRPSGLAGVYEQYF.

This clonotype was observed at least ten times. The chain joins TRBV2 to TRBJ2-4; 7 nucleotides line up with TRBD1. The CDR3 loop spans 14 amino acids. Trimming at V came to 5 bases and at J to 2 bases, leaving 3 bases not matched to a gene. The germline CDR1 and CDR2 sequences are SNHLY and FYNNEI. The CDR3 bases are TGTGCCAGCAGTCTACAGGGGCCCAAAAACATTCAGTACTTC. Its protein product is CASSLQGPKNIQYF.

This clonotype was picked up a small number of times. The chain links TRBV19 to TRBJ1-2; D is perhaps TRBD1 (6 bases). The CDR3 totals 15 residues. CDR1 and CDR2 from the germline V gene are LNHDA and SQIVND (reference sequence). V was pared by 0 bases and J by 5 bases, with 13 bases between. Here the CDR3 DNA reads TGTGCCAGTAGTATAGATAACAGGGCTACTTATGGCTACACCTTC. Amino acid sequence: CASSIDNRATYGYTF.

The V call is TRBV6-1, the J call TRBJ2-7; D gene unclear. The V gene lost 7 bases and the J gene lost 0 bases, with 19 bases spanning the gap. CDR1 is MNHNS, CDR2 SASEGT, per germline. The CDR3 is 16 amino acids. CDR3 loop: CASNETGRISSYEQYF. DNA for the CDR3: TGTGCCAGCAATGAGACTGGGCGCATCAGCTCCTACGAGCAGTACTTC.

This clonotype was counted between two and nine times. CDR3 in amino acids: CASRPDRISGANVLTF. The CDR3 nucleotides read TGTGCCAGCAGACCAGACAGGATCTCTGGGGCCAACGTCCTGACTTTC. V gene TRBV28 combines with J gene TRBJ2-6; tentative D call: TRBD1 (6 bases). V lost 6 bases and J 0 bases, leaving 12 bases between the germline ends. Looked up from germline, CDR1 is MDHEN and CDR2 is SYDVKM. The CDR3 spans 16 residues.